Listed here are 6 T cell receptor beta chains from one sample, sequenced in a study of T cell responses to AZD1222 COVID-19 vaccine. Libraries were prepared by immunoSEQ multiplex PCR; TCRdb keeps only in-frame clonotypes and omits some of them. Among about 150,000 clones listed, 85% to 90% were seen once. The material sequenced was peripheral blood, taken 28 days after the second AZD1222 dose. Receptors were obtained from an adult who received the AZD1222 COVID-19 vaccine.

The J gene is TRBJ2-3, the V gene TRBV7-3; D not resolved. The germline gives CDR1 SGHTA, CDR2 FQGTGA. CDR3 size: 15 residues. V gave up 1 base and J gave up 4 bases, with 12 bases separating them. CDR3 sequence: CASSLNPGPADTQYF. In DNA form, the CDR3 reads TGTGCCAGCAGCTTAAATCCAGGCCCCGCAGATACGCAGTATTTT.

The V call is TRBV7-6, the J call TRBJ2-7, with a weak D call TRBD1 (5 bases). CDR3 size: 13 residues. CDR1 and CDR2 (germline): SGHVS, FNYEAQ. The germline V and J ends were trimmed by 4 bases and 3 bases, with 10 bases remaining between them. In DNA form, the CDR3 reads TGTGCCAGCAGCTCGACAGCTGGCTACGAGCAGTACTTC. Its protein is CASSSTAGYEQYF.

The chain employs TRBV6-2 or TRBV6-3 and TRBJ1-6; TRBD1 matches 7 bases. The V gene end was trimmed by 4 bases and the J gene end by 5 bases; junction bases not matched to a gene: 8. The CDR3 contains 16 residues. The V gene's germline CDR1 is MNHEY and CDR2 SVGEGT. CDR3 sequence: CASSSHGGTDNSPLHF. CDR3 DNA: TGTGCCAGCAGTTCCCACGGCGGGACAGATAATTCACCCCTCCACTTT.

The chain is built from TRBV6-2 or TRBV6-3 and TRBJ2-7; D gene uncertain. This CDR3 is built from 14 residues. V was clipped by 5 bases and J by 5 bases, with 16 bases between them. CDR1 is MNHEY and CDR2 is SVGEGT in the germline V gene. CDR3 loop: CASSPLGRPHEQYF. The CDR3 DNA sequence: TGTGCCAGCAGTCCACTTGGGCGGCCCCACGAGCAGTACTTC.

The genes are TRBV9 and TRBJ2-1, with 10 nucleotides matching TRBD2. The CDR3 loop spans 16 amino acids. V lost 4 bases, J lost 9 bases, and 13 bases stayed unmatched. Germline loops: CDR1 SGDLS, CDR2 YYNGEE. CDR3: CASSPQVAGGVGEQFF. CDR3 sequence (DNA): TGTGCCAGCAGCCCCCAGGTAGCGGGAGGTGTGGGTGAGCAGTTCTTC.

The V gene is TRBV27, the J gene TRBJ2-1; TRBD2 agrees at 10 bases. The CDR3 extends over 15 amino acids. V lost 5 bases, J lost 3 bases, and 4 bases stayed unmatched. Germline values: CDR1 MNHEY, CDR2 SMNVEV (reference sequence). The CDR3 is CASSPSGRGYNEQFF. The CDR3 DNA reads TGTGCCAGCAGTCCGAGCGGGAGGGGCTACAATGAGCAGTTCTTC.